This is a list of T cell receptor beta chains from one sample in a study of blood T cell repertoires in COVID-19. TCRdb's copy holds only in-frame clones and misses some; the assay was immunoSEQ multiplex PCR. Counted here are over 200,000 clones, more than 85% occurring once; the ten biggest clones make up 1.5% to 2%. Sample: peripheral blood. Every receptor here comes from a man aged 35 to 55 with active or convalescent COVID-19. Both conserved end residues are part of each CDR3. D genes are given only for firm matches. Clone size, where shown, is once, few, many, or a class for clones that have expanded.

>TRBJ2-1|.|.|TRBV12-3/TRBV12-4
TGTGCCAGCAGTCGTCTTAACACTGAGCAGTTCTTC
CASSRLNTEQFF
>TRBJ1-1|.|TRBD1|TRBV3-1/TRBV3-2
TGTGCCAGCGGGACAGGGGGCCGGGGAGCTTTCTTT
CASGTGGRGAFF
>TRBJ1-1|.|.|TRBV6-5
TGTGCCCTCAGCGTCGGTTACACCATGAACACTGAAGCTTTCTTT
CALSVGYTMNTEAFF
>TRBJ1-1|.|.|TRBV19
TGTGCCAGTAGTCCCTCGACAGGGAACACTGAAGCTTTCTTT
CASSPSTGNTEAFF
>TRBJ2-7|.|TRBD2|TRBV3-1/TRBV3-2
TGTGCCAGCAGCCAAGGCCTAGCGGGGAGCTACGAGCAGTACTTC
CASSQGLAGSYEQYF
>TRBJ2-1|.|TRBD1|TRBV11-2
TGTGCCAGCAGCCCGTCCGGGACAGTCTACAATGAGCAGTTCTTC
CASSPSGTVYNEQFF
>TRBJ1-2|.|TRBD1|TRBV19
TGTGCCAGTAGTACTCCCGGGACAGGCGCTGCCTATGGCTACACCTTC
CASSTPGTGAAYGYTF
>TRBJ1-1|.|TRBD1|TRBV27
TGTGCCAGCAGAGGACAGGGAGCCACTGAAGCTTTCTTT
CASRGQGATEAFF
>TRBJ2-7|.|.|TRBV7-2
TGTGCCAGCAGCTTAAGACAGTCCGTCGAGCAGTACTTC
CASSLRQSVEQYF
>TRBJ1-5|.|TRBD1|TRBV23-1
TGCGCCAGCGACCGGGACAGGGACAATCAGCCCCAGCATTTT
CASDRDRDNQPQHF
>TRBJ1-2|.|TRBD1|TRBV6-5
TGTGCCAGCACTAGACAGGGGTGGGGGGATGGCTACACCTTC
CASTRQGWGDGYTF
>TRBJ2-3|.|.|TRBV10-1
TGCGCCAGCAGTGGATTCGCGGGGGCCACCACAGATACGCAGTATTTT
CASSGFAGATTDTQYF
>TRBJ1-5|.|TRBD1|TRBV6-5
TGTGCCAGCAGTCCCGACAGGGGTCAGCCCCAGCATTTT
CASSPDRGQPQHF
>TRBJ1-4|.|TRBD1|TRBV29-1
TGCAGCGTTAGCCAGGGGGTTAATGAAAAACTGTTTTTT
CSVSQGVNEKLFF
>TRBJ2-1|.|TRBD2|TRBV10-1
TGCGCCAGCAAGCTAGCGGGTTTATCCTACAATGAGCAGTTCTTC
CASKLAGLSYNEQFF
>TRBJ2-7|.|TRBD2|TRBV5-1
TGCGCCAGCAGCTGGGGGGGACTAGCCGCGGGAGAGCAGTACTTC
CASSWGGLAAGEQYF
>TRBJ2-3|.|.|TRBV7-9
TGTGCCAGCAGCTTAGGACTCGAACACGATACGCAGTATTTT
CASSLGLEHDTQYF
>TRBJ2-5|.|TRBD2|TRBV4-1
TGCGCCAGCAGCCAAGGGGGGGGGACCCAGTACTTC
CASSQGGGTQYF
>TRBJ1-1|.|.|TRBV19
TGTGCCAGTAGTATGAGGTTTTACACTGAAGCTTTCTTT
CASSMRFYTEAFF
>TRBJ2-6|.|.|TRBV19
TGTGCCAGCCTCAAGCCCATGACTGGGGCCAACGTCCTGACTTTC
CASLKPMTGANVLTF
>TRBJ2-7|.|TRBD2|TRBV27
TGTGCCAGCAGTCCCAACCTCCTAGCGGGAGGGCTCGGGGAGCAGTACTTC
CASSPNLLAGGLGEQYF
>TRBJ2-4|.|.|TRBV9
TGTGCCAGCAGCGTAGACAGGGAGGGAAACATTCAGTACTTC
CASSVDREGNIQYF
>TRBJ1-5|.|.|TRBV10-2
TGCGCCAGCAGTGAGTCTCCTATCACCAGGGATTACCAGCCCCAGCATTTT
CASSESPITRDYQPQHF
>TRBJ1-4|.|.|TRBV5-4
TGTGCCAGCAGCCGATTCGGGGGACCAAATGAAAAACTGTTTTTT
CASSRFGGPNEKLFF
>TRBJ1-3|.|.|TRBV19
TGTGCCAGTAGTATCTGGAGCTCTGGAAACACCATATATTTT
CASSIWSSGNTIYF
>TRBJ1-5|.|TRBD1|TRBV27
TGTGCCAGCAGAGAACAGGGGGCAGGTCAGCCCCAGCATTTT
CASREQGAGQPQHF
>TRBJ1-1|.|.|TRBV28
TGTGCCAGCAGTGAACCTACAGAGAACACTGAAGCTTTCTTT
CASSEPTENTEAFF
>TRBJ1-5|.|.|TRBV28
TGTGCCAGCAGGGCCCCGGGCCGAGGGGGGGCCCAGCATTTT
CASRAPGRGGAQHF
>TRBJ2-1|few|.|TRBV27
TGTGCCAGCAGTTATGGACAGTACAATGAGCAGTTCTTC
CASSYGQYNEQFF
>TRBJ1-1|once|.|TRBV18
TGTGCCAGCTCACGTGGAAGGAGCACTGAAGCTTTCTTT
CASSRGRSTEAFF
>TRBJ2-3|.|.|TRBV10-2
TGCGCCAGCAGTGAGTCTTTACCTCCAGGGGCAGATACGCAGTATTTT
CASSESLPPGADTQYF
>TRBJ1-1|.|.|TRBV30
TGTGCCTCGCGGATGAACACTGAAGCTTTCTTT
CASRMNTEAFF
>TRBJ1-5|once|.|TRBV28
TGTGCCAGCAGTGAAAGGGGGCAGCCCCAGCATTTT
CASSERGQPQHF
>TRBJ2-2|.|.|TRBV11-1
TGTGCCAGCGGAGTTTCCACCGGGGAGCTGTTTTTT
CASGVSTGELFF
>TRBJ2-3|.|.|TRBV19
TGTGCCAGTAGGGATCTGACAGGTGCTTACCTGACAGATACGCAGTATTTT
CASRDLTGAYLTDTQYF
>TRBJ1-4|.|.|TRBV19
TGTGCCAGCCGCACCGGGGACACATCTAATGAAGAACTGTTTTTT
CASRTGDTSNEELFF
>TRBJ1-6|.|TRBD1|TRBV7-6
TGTGCCAGCAGCCCTGACAGGGGTGATTCACCCCTCCACTTT
CASSPDRGDSPLHF
>TRBJ2-7|.|.|TRBV6-1
TGTGCCAGCAGTGAAGCGCTTCGGAGCGCAATAGCCTACGAGCAGTACTTC
CASSEALRSAIAYEQYF
>TRBJ1-1|.|.|TRBV27
TGTGCCAGCAGTTTAAGCCCCCCTAGTAGCACTGAAGCTTTCTTT
CASSLSPPSSTEAFF
>TRBJ2-2|.|TRBD1|TRBV7-8
TGTGCCAGCAGCTTAGCGCGGGGACAGGGCCCCGGGGAGCTGTTTTTT
CASSLARGQGPGELFF
>TRBJ2-2|.|TRBD1|TRBV19
TGTGCCAGTAGTACCTTAGAGTACAGGGGCCACACCGGGGAGCTGTTTTTT
CASSTLEYRGHTGELFF
>TRBJ2-5|.|TRBD2|TRBV11-2
TGTGCCAGCAGCTCGGGACTAGCGAGAAGAGAGACCCAGTACTTC
CASSSGLARRETQYF
>TRBJ2-7|.|.|TRBV7-9
TGTGCCAGCAGCTTACCAGGATCCCTCTACGAGCAGTACTTC
CASSLPGSLYEQYF
>TRBJ1-2|few|TRBD1|TRBV7-2
TGTGCCAGCAGCCCCGAGGGGACCGGGACAGGCTATGGCTACACCTTC
CASSPEGTGTGYGYTF
>TRBJ2-5|.|TRBD2|TRBV24-1
TGTGCCACCAGTGACTCTCCCGGACTAGCGGAAGAGACCCAGTACTTC
CATSDSPGLAEETQYF
>TRBJ1-5|.|TRBD1|TRBV7-8
TGTGCCAGCAGCCATTCCGGGACAGGGGGTCAGCCCCAGCATTTT
CASSHSGTGGQPQHF
>TRBJ2-5|.|TRBD1|TRBV28
TGTGCCAGCAGTGGCACCTTGGGACAGGGTGGGGAGACCCAGTACTTC
CASSGTLGQGGETQYF
>TRBJ1-5|.|TRBD1|TRBV7-2
TGTGCCAGCGCACGACGAACAGGGGTTAGCAATCAGCCCCAGCATTTT
CASARRTGVSNQPQHF
>TRBJ1-1|.|.|TRBV10-3
TGTGCCATCAGACCCAGAGGGCATAGCTTTTCAGCCTTCTTT
CAIRPRGHSFSAFF
>TRBJ2-7|.|TRBD1|TRBV4-2
TGTGCCAGCAGCCATGGACAGGGAGGACTCTACGAGCAGTACTTC
CASSHGQGGLYEQYF
>TRBJ2-2|.|TRBD1|TRBV5-5
TGTGCCAGCAGCTGGACAGGGACCGGGGAGCTGTTTTTT
CASSWTGTGELFF
>TRBJ2-3|.|TRBD1|TRBV18
TGTGCCAGCTCAAGCCGAGGGGGCCCAGATACGCAGTATTTT
CASSSRGGPDTQYF
>TRBJ1-2|.|TRBD1|TRBV19
TGTGCCAGTAGTATGGGGACAGACTCCTACTATGGCTACACCTTC
CASSMGTDSYYGYTF